A selection of T cell receptor beta chains follows, all from one sample in a study of T cell repertoires in cytomegalovirus infection. The antigens these receptors bind are not known. Each CDR3 protein is one row after TCRdb ran MiXCR on the reads. The sample shows tens of thousands of distinct CDR3 sequences, around 33% of them seen only once. Material for sequencing was PBMCs, sequenced either directly or after in vitro stimulation (not recorded which). The receptor set was obtained from a human donor in good health (CMV status not recorded). Some clones in this sample may be carry-over from other donors' samples. Each CDR3 is given with its conserved first and last residue. Each record gives: D gene, V gene, clone size, J gene, CDR3 protein, CDR3 DNA. The D gene is left open where the match is weak. Not every row has a clone size; where given, it reads once, few, many or a size class.

d_gene: TRBD1; v_gene: TRBV7-2; abundance: few; j_gene: TRBJ2-1; CDR3aa: CASSTVGTGLYNEQFF; CDR3nt: TGTGCCAGCAGCACCGTGGGGACAGGGCTCTACAATGAGCAGTTCTTC
d_gene: -; v_gene: TRBV6-6; abundance: many; j_gene: TRBJ2-7; CDR3aa: CASTLRPRAYEQYF; CDR3nt: TGTGCCAGCACTTTAAGACCGAGGGCCTACGAGCAGTACTTC
d_gene: -; v_gene: TRBV20-1; abundance: once; j_gene: TRBJ1-5; CDR3aa: CSASWGRQPQHF; CDR3nt: TGCAGTGCTAGCTGGGGTAGACAGCCCCAGCATTTT
d_gene: TRBD2; v_gene: TRBV5-4; abundance: -; j_gene: TRBJ2-7; CDR3aa: CASSRNSLAEAVEQYF; CDR3nt: TGTGCCAGCAGCCGAAACTCACTAGCGGAGGCCGTCGAGCAGTACTTC
d_gene: -; v_gene: TRBV7-6; abundance: -; j_gene: TRBJ2-1; CDR3aa: CASSFARYNEKFF; CDR3nt: TGTGCCAGCAGCTTCGCGCGGTACAATGAGAAGTTCTTC
d_gene: -; v_gene: TRBV28; abundance: -; j_gene: TRBJ2-3; CDR3aa: CASSSFGSTQYF; CDR3nt: TGTGCCAGCAGTTCCTTCGGGTCCACGCAGTATTTT
d_gene: TRBD1; v_gene: TRBV30; abundance: few; j_gene: TRBJ1-1; CDR3aa: CAWSVPRTGWNTEAFF; CDR3nt: TGTGCCTGGAGTGTACCCCGGACAGGTTGGAACACTGAAGCTTTCTTT
d_gene: -; v_gene: TRBV12-3/TRBV12-4; abundance: -; j_gene: TRBJ1-3; CDR3aa: CAGGALSGNTIYF; CDR3nt: TGTGCAGGGGGGGCACTCTCTGGAAACACCATATATTTT
d_gene: TRBD1; v_gene: TRBV5-1; abundance: -; j_gene: TRBJ1-2; CDR3aa: CASSLGTGLYYGYTF; CDR3nt: TGCGCCAGCAGCTTGGGGACAGGCCTCTACTATGGCTACACCTTC
d_gene: TRBD1; v_gene: TRBV30; abundance: few; j_gene: TRBJ2-7; CDR3aa: CAWSVPGTGPHEQYF; CDR3nt: TGTGCCTGGAGTGTACCCGGGACAGGGCCCCACGAGCAGTACTTC
d_gene: TRBD2; v_gene: TRBV19; abundance: -; j_gene: TRBJ2-3; CDR3aa: CASSPSGRASLTDTQYF; CDR3nt: TGTGCCAGTAGTCCAAGCGGGAGGGCCTCCCTCACAGATACGCAGTATTTT
d_gene: TRBD2; v_gene: TRBV27; abundance: -; j_gene: TRBJ2-2; CDR3aa: CASSLVAPGLAGGPPPFSGELFF; CDR3nt: TGTGCCAGCAGTTTAGTAGCCCCGGGACTAGCGGGAGGGCCCCCCCCTTTTTCCGGGGAGCTGTTTTTT
d_gene: TRBD2; v_gene: TRBV5-4; abundance: many; j_gene: TRBJ2-5; CDR3aa: CASSPGGVAGAETQYF; CDR3nt: TGTGCCAGCAGCCCGGGGGGAGTAGCGGGAGCCGAGACCCAGTACTTC
d_gene: TRBD1; v_gene: TRBV20-1; abundance: -; j_gene: TRBJ1-1; CDR3aa: CSAEPTGGAGDTEAFF; CDR3nt: TGCAGTGCTGAACCTACAGGGGGCGCCGGGGACACTGAAGCTTTCTTT
d_gene: TRBD1; v_gene: TRBV11-2; abundance: -; j_gene: TRBJ1-1; CDR3aa: CASSSGQGARGTEAFF; CDR3nt: TGTGCCAGCAGCTCGGGACAGGGGGCGCGGGGCACTGAAGCTTTCTTT
d_gene: TRBD2; v_gene: TRBV5-4; abundance: -; j_gene: TRBJ2-5; CDR3aa: CASSPPGLAGDKETQYF; CDR3nt: TGTGCCAGCAGCCCCCCTGGACTAGCGGGAGATAAGGAGACCCAGTACTTC
d_gene: -; v_gene: TRBV12-3/TRBV12-4; abundance: few; j_gene: TRBJ2-2; CDR3aa: CASSQGSGELFF; CDR3nt: TGTGCCAGCAGTCAGGGCTCCGGGGAGCTGTTTTTT
d_gene: TRBD1; v_gene: TRBV19; abundance: -; j_gene: TRBJ2-5; CDR3aa: CASRGTGEETQYF; CDR3nt: TGTGCCAGTAGAGGGACAGGGGAAGAGACCCAGTACTTC
d_gene: -; v_gene: TRBV7-6; abundance: -; j_gene: TRBJ1-3; CDR3aa: CASSSPVGLRSGNTIYF; CDR3nt: TGTGCCAGCAGCTCCCCGGTGGGGCTACGCTCTGGAAACACCATATATTTT
d_gene: -; v_gene: TRBV5-5; abundance: once; j_gene: TRBJ2-7; CDR3aa: CASSSVDLGQYEQYF; CDR3nt: TGTGCCAGCAGCTCGGTCGACCTAGGTCAGTACGAGCAGTACTTC
d_gene: TRBD2; v_gene: TRBV4-3; abundance: -; j_gene: TRBJ2-1; CDR3aa: CASSQRLAGPTGPDEQFF; CDR3nt: TGCGCCAGCAGCCAACGACTAGCGGGACCCACTGGGCCGGATGAGCAGTTCTTC
d_gene: -; v_gene: TRBV19; abundance: -; j_gene: TRBJ1-2; CDR3aa: CASSIDLPGLGYGYTF; CDR3nt: TGTGCCAGTAGTATAGATCTTCCAGGGCTGGGATACGGCTACACCTTC
d_gene: TRBD2; v_gene: TRBV4-3; abundance: -; j_gene: TRBJ2-3; CDR3aa: CASSKREAGDTQYF; CDR3nt: TGCGCCAGCAGCAAACGGGAGGCCGGGGATACGCAGTATTTT
d_gene: -; v_gene: TRBV6-2/TRBV6-3; abundance: few; j_gene: TRBJ2-7; CDR3aa: CASSYRRPGEQYF; CDR3nt: TGTGCCAGCAGTTACCGAAGGCCGGGCGAGCAGTACTTC
d_gene: -; v_gene: TRBV11-2; abundance: few; j_gene: TRBJ2-5; CDR3aa: CASSFRVAQETQYF; CDR3nt: TGTGCCAGCAGCTTTCGGGTGGCCCAAGAGACCCAGTACTTC
d_gene: TRBD2; v_gene: TRBV10-2; abundance: few; j_gene: TRBJ2-5; CDR3aa: CASRPSGSGTETQYF; CDR3nt: TGCGCCAGCAGGCCTAGCGGGAGTGGCACGGAGACCCAGTACTTC
d_gene: -; v_gene: TRBV5-4; abundance: once; j_gene: TRBJ1-2; CDR3aa: CASSLAGAGDGYTF; CDR3nt: TGTGCCAGCAGCTTGGCCGGGGCAGGGGATGGCTACACCTTC
d_gene: -; v_gene: TRBV7-2; abundance: many; j_gene: TRBJ1-3; CDR3aa: CASGRWGSGRNTIYF; CDR3nt: TGTGCCAGCGGTCGGTGGGGGTCAGGAAGAAACACCATATATTTT
d_gene: -; v_gene: TRBV5-5; abundance: few; j_gene: TRBJ2-1; CDR3aa: CASSYESVNYNEQFF; CDR3nt: TGTGCCAGCAGCTACGAGAGTGTGAACTACAATGAGCAGTTCTTC
d_gene: TRBD2; v_gene: TRBV7-2; abundance: -; j_gene: TRBJ2-1; CDR3aa: CASSLGLAAYNEQFF; CDR3nt: TGTGCCAGCAGCTTAGGACTAGCGGCCTACAATGAGCAGTTCTTC
d_gene: TRBD2; v_gene: TRBV6-5; abundance: -; j_gene: TRBJ2-7; CDR3aa: CASSYVGGGTYEQYF; CDR3nt: TGTGCCAGCAGTTACGTCGGGGGGGGCACCTACGAGCAGTACTTC
d_gene: TRBD1; v_gene: TRBV4-1; abundance: few; j_gene: TRBJ1-4; CDR3aa: CASSVPPGQGAVEDEKLFF; CDR3nt: TGCGCCAGCAGCGTACCCCCGGGACAGGGGGCCGTAGAGGATGAAAAACTGTTTTTT
d_gene: TRBD2; v_gene: TRBV7-8; abundance: -; j_gene: TRBJ2-1; CDR3aa: CASSSGREVVDEQFF; CDR3nt: TGTGCCAGCAGCTCGGGGAGGGAGGTCGTCGATGAGCAGTTCTTC
d_gene: -; v_gene: TRBV20-1; abundance: few; j_gene: TRBJ2-2; CDR3aa: CSARAASAGGGGELFF; CDR3nt: TGCAGTGCTAGGGCGGCTAGCGCCGGAGGTGGCGGGGAGCTGTTTTTT
d_gene: -; v_gene: TRBV12-3/TRBV12-4; abundance: -; j_gene: TRBJ1-5; CDR3aa: CASGGVGDSNQPQHF; CDR3nt: TGTGCCAGCGGGGGGGTTGGTGATAGCAATCAGCCCCAGCATTTT
d_gene: TRBD2; v_gene: TRBV7-4; abundance: -; j_gene: TRBJ2-1; CDR3aa: CASILPGLGNEQFF; CDR3nt: TGTGCCAGCATCTTACCGGGACTAGGCAATGAGCAGTTCTTC
d_gene: -; v_gene: TRBV2; abundance: few; j_gene: TRBJ1-1; CDR3aa: CASRKGPTNTEAFF; CDR3nt: TGTGCCAGCAGAAAGGGACCGACGAACACTGAAGCTTTCTTT
d_gene: -; v_gene: TRBV18; abundance: -; j_gene: TRBJ2-5; CDR3aa: CASSPGETQYF; CDR3nt: TGTGCCAGCTCACCGGGAGAGACCCAGTACTTC
d_gene: -; v_gene: TRBV4-1; abundance: -; j_gene: TRBJ2-5; CDR3aa: CASSQEGTGLGETQYF; CDR3nt: TGCGCCAGCAGCCAAGAAGGGACGGGATTAGGGGAGACCCAGTACTTC
d_gene: -; v_gene: TRBV28; abundance: few; j_gene: TRBJ2-3; CDR3aa: CASRGFDTQYF; CDR3nt: TGTGCCAGCAGGGGTTTTGATACGCAGTATTTT
d_gene: -; v_gene: TRBV3-1; abundance: few; j_gene: TRBJ2-3; CDR3aa: CASSQDRVSTDTQYF; CDR3nt: TGTGCCAGCAGCCAAGATAGGGTCTCCACAGATACGCAGTATTTT
d_gene: TRBD2; v_gene: TRBV12-5; abundance: -; j_gene: TRBJ2-5; CDR3aa: CASAWEGVFGETQYF; CDR3nt: TGTGCTAGTGCTTGGGAGGGAGTATTCGGAGAGACCCAGTACTTC
d_gene: TRBD1; v_gene: TRBV2; abundance: -; j_gene: TRBJ2-5; CDR3aa: CASSERTGSWETQYF; CDR3nt: TGTGCCAGCAGTGAGCGGACAGGGAGTTGGGAGACCCAGTACTTC
d_gene: -; v_gene: TRBV11-2; abundance: few; j_gene: TRBJ2-3; CDR3aa: CASSVATDTQYF; CDR3nt: TGTGCCAGCTCAGTCGCCACAGATACGCAGTATTTT
d_gene: TRBD2; v_gene: TRBV5-5; abundance: -; j_gene: TRBJ2-1; CDR3aa: CASSLGGGRDEQFF; CDR3nt: TGTGCCAGCAGCTTGGGCGGGGGGAGGGATGAGCAGTTCTTC
d_gene: TRBD2; v_gene: TRBV3-1; abundance: few; j_gene: TRBJ2-3; CDR3aa: CASSHRAGGDTQYF; CDR3nt: TGTGCCAGCAGCCATCGGGCGGGGGGGGATACGCAGTATTTT
d_gene: -; v_gene: TRBV2; abundance: -; j_gene: TRBJ2-3; CDR3aa: CATQGFEDTQYF; CDR3nt: TGTGCCACCCAAGGGTTCGAAGATACGCAGTATTTT
d_gene: TRBD2; v_gene: TRBV7-2; abundance: -; j_gene: TRBJ2-1; CDR3aa: CASSFPAGGPNNEQFF; CDR3nt: TGTGCCAGCAGTTTTCCAGCGGGAGGGCCTAACAATGAGCAGTTCTTC
d_gene: -; v_gene: TRBV5-5; abundance: few; j_gene: TRBJ2-6; CDR3aa: CASSLVFGGANVLTF; CDR3nt: TGTGCCAGCAGCTTGGTCTTTGGTGGGGCCAACGTCCTGACTTTC
d_gene: -; v_gene: TRBV28; abundance: -; j_gene: TRBJ2-4; CDR3aa: CASSSPVATKNIQYF; CDR3nt: TGTGCCAGCAGTTCCCCTGTCGCGACCAAAAACATTCAGTACTTC
d_gene: TRBD1; v_gene: TRBV12-3/TRBV12-4; abundance: few; j_gene: TRBJ2-3; CDR3aa: CASSVIRDSHTQYF; CDR3nt: TGTGCCAGCAGCGTCATCAGGGACAGCCATACGCAGTATTTT
d_gene: TRBD1; v_gene: TRBV28; abundance: few; j_gene: TRBJ1-1; CDR3aa: CASSPRAGGYTEAFF; CDR3nt: TGTGCCAGCAGCCCTCGGGCAGGGGGGTACACTGAAGCTTTCTTT
d_gene: -; v_gene: TRBV12-3/TRBV12-4; abundance: few; j_gene: TRBJ1-1; CDR3aa: CASSSAAGTEAFF; CDR3nt: TGTGCCAGCAGTTCTGCAGCGGGGACTGAAGCTTTCTTT
d_gene: -; v_gene: TRBV12-3/TRBV12-4; abundance: -; j_gene: TRBJ2-3; CDR3aa: CASSFGGGRTDTQYF; CDR3nt: TGTGCCAGCAGTTTCGGCGGGGGCCGGACGGATACGCAGTATTTT